What follows are 22 T cell receptor beta chains derived from one specimen sequenced in a study of blood T cells in healthy people across ages (dated by TCRdb to between 2014 and 2016). Receptors were amplified or captured by 5' RACE. The instrument was an Illumina HiSeq 2500. A second PCR of roughly 6 to 11 cycles was performed with a sample-barcoded 5' primer and a J-beta primer mix. TCRdb trimmed the raw reads at Q25, called clones with MiXCR and kept productive beta chains. Identical CDR3 protein sequences are pooled into one entry, listed with their most common genes and DNA. The sample yields around 700,000 distinct CDR3 sequences; roughly 25% were counted once. Together, the top ten hold more than 8.5% of the sample. This sample also belongs to another study, concerning T cells of mothers and their children.

The material sequenced was blood. These receptors all stem from a boy aged 5-17 years in good health.

In its sample, this clonotype was seen a few times. The V gene is TRBV2, the J gene TRBJ2-7; no reliable D call. V was trimmed by 7 bases and J by 0 bases, leaving 13 bases between them. Germline CDR1 reads SNHLY; CDR2 reads FYNNEI. CDR3 length: 14 residues. DNA of the CDR3: TGTGCCAGCAAGGAAGACGGCCACTCCTACGAGCAGTACTTC. As protein: CASKEDGHSYEQYF. The full variable domain, completed using reference TRBV2 and TRBJ2-7, is EPEVTQTPSHQVTQMGQEVILRCVPISNHLYFYWYRQILGQKVEFLVSFYNNEISEKSEIFDDQFSVERPDGSNFTLKIRSTKLEDSAMYFCASKEDGHSYEQYFGPGTRLTVT.

The chain recombines TRBV9 with TRBJ2-5; 9 bases line up with TRBD2. Trimming at V came to 0 bases and at J to 5 bases, leaving 8 bases not matched to a gene. Germline loops: CDR1 SGDLS, CDR2 YYNGEE. The CDR3 contains 16 residues. In DNA, the CDR3 is TGTGCCAGCAGCGTAGACCCTAGCGGGGTAGGGGAGACCCAGTACTTC. This sequence encodes CASSVDPSGVGETQYF.

This clonotype turned up a few times. The rearrangement joins TRBV5-1 to TRBJ1-4; 7 bases are a match to TRBD1. There are 14 residues in the CDR3. CDR1 is SGHRS and CDR2 is YFSETQ in the germline V gene. V lost 7 bases to trimming and J lost 8 bases; unmatched junction nucleotides: 11. CDR3 in amino acids: CASRRTGQEEKLFF. The CDR3 nucleotides read TGCGCCAGCCGAAGGACAGGTCAGGAGGAAAAACTGTTTTTT.

The J gene is TRBJ2-5, the V gene TRBV7-9, with 8 bases lining up with TRBD1. After removal of 5 bases from V and 5 bases from J, the junction contained 4 bases not matched to a gene. Per germline, CDR1 SEHNR and CDR2 FQNEAQ (reference sequence). The CDR3 loop spans 13 amino acids. The CDR3 DNA follows: TGTGCCAGCAGCGCCAGGGGGCTGGAGACCCAGTACTTC. Translating gives CASSARGLETQYF.

This clonotype was counted once. The chain links TRBV7-6 to TRBJ2-3; 8 nucleotides line up with TRBD2. Trimming cost V 5 bases and J 2 bases; bases outside gene matches: 6. The CDR3 runs 15 residues. Germline values: CDR1 SGHVS, CDR2 FNYEAQ. The CDR3 DNA is TGTGCCAGCAGCCCCATACTAGCGGTCACAGATACGCAGTATTTT. Encoded protein: CASSPILAVTDTQYF.

In its sample, this clonotype was seen a few times. J is TRBJ1-2 and V is TRBV29-1, with D perhaps TRBD1 (5 bases). V was pared by 7 bases and J by 6 bases, with 33 bases between. Germline lookup yields CDR1 SQVTM and CDR2 ANQGSEA. This CDR3 region has 18 residues. The chain's CDR3 is CSATLWKRDVGVRDGYTF. In nucleotides, the CDR3 is TGCAGCGCCACCTTATGGAAACGGGACGTAGGAGTTCGGGATGGCTACACCTTC.

This clonotype was counted a few times. The genes are TRBV4-3 and TRBJ2-4; D unclear. Trimming pared 1 base from V and 8 bases from J, leaving 12 bases between. CDR1 is LGHNA, CDR2 YSLEER, per germline. CDR3 size: 14 residues. The CDR3 bases are TGCGCCAGCAGCCAAGGCGTGAACGAGGACATTCAGTACTTC. Its translation is CASSQGVNEDIQYF.

This clonotype has at least ten counts. At one end the junction does not follow the germline gene, possibly because of a read error. V gene TRBV5-1 combines with J gene TRBJ2-4; no reliable D call. The J call is doubtful: the DNA matches TRBJ2-5 better. Germline assignment: CDR1 SGHRS and CDR2 YFSETQ. The CDR3 loop spans 11 amino acids. CDR3 protein: CASSYGQTQYF. The DNA of the CDR3 is TGTGCCAGCAGCTACGGACAGACCCAGTACTTC.

The chain is built from TRBV28 and TRBJ2-1; 13 bases agree with TRBD2. V trimming: 2 bases; J trimming: 6 bases; junction bases outside the gene matches: 4. Germline CDR1 and CDR2: MDHEN and SYDVKM. This CDR3 has 16 amino acids. The CDR3: CASSLRLAGGPNEQFF. DNA for the CDR3: TGTGCCAGCAGTTTACGACTAGCGGGGGGACCCAATGAGCAGTTCTTC. The full variable domain, in which reference TRBV28 and TRBJ2-1 provide the parts outside the CDR3, is DVKVTQSSRYLVKRTGEKVFLECVQDMDHENMFWYRQDPGLGLRLIYFSYDVKMKEKGDIPEGYSVSREKKERFSLILESASTNQTSMYLCASSLRLAGGPNEQFFGPGTRLTVL.

This clonotype was recorded a few times. V and J are TRBV4-1 and TRBJ2-7, with D possibly called TRBD1 or TRBD2 (5 bases each). V lost 0 bases, J lost 5 bases, and 17 bases lay in between. Looked up from germline, CDR1 is MGHRA and CDR2 is YSYEKL. This CDR3 has 16 amino acids. The CDR3 bases are TGCGCCAGCAGCCAAGATGAATGGGGGAGTCTGAACGAGCAGTACTTC. Translation gives CASSQDEWGSLNEQYF.

The J gene is TRBJ2-2, the V gene TRBV7-9; 14 bases match TRBD2. The CDR3 loop spans 16 amino acids. J gave up 4 bases and V 6 bases, and 4 bases lay outside the gene matches. From germline, CDR1 is SEHNR and CDR2 FQNEAQ (reference sequence). The CDR3 bases are TGTGCCAGCAGGAGACTAGCGGGAGGGACCACCGGGGAGCTGTTTTTT. The encoded protein is CASRRLAGGTTGELFF. Variable domain in full (rest from reference TRBV7-9 and TRBJ2-2): DTGVSQNPRHKITKRGQNVTFRCDPISEHNRLYWYRQTLGQGPEFLTYFQNEAQLEKSRLLSDRFSAERPKGSFSTLEIQRTEQGDSAMYLCASRRLAGGTTGELFFGEGSRLTVL.

The CDR3 protein is CASSFRTGVGYTF. CDR3 DNA: TGTGCCAGCAGCTTCCGGACAGGGGTGGGCTACACCTTC. This sequence joins TRBV13 and TRBJ1-2, with TRBD1 identical over 9 bases. The V gene end was trimmed by 3 bases and the J gene end by 8 bases; junction bases not matched to a gene: 4. CDR3 length equals 13 residues. Germline lookup yields CDR1 PRHDT and CDR2 FYEKMQ (reference sequence).

This clonotype has just a few counts. The rearrangement joins TRBV6-5 to TRBJ1-2; D is perhaps TRBD1 (5 bases). The CDR3 has 14 residues. Germline CDR1 is MNHEY and CDR2 is SVGAGI. V shed 2 bases and J shed 0 bases, with 7 bases lying between them. This CDR3 reads CASSYQGPNYGYTF. CDR3 in DNA: TGTGCCAGCAGTTACCAGGGACCTAACTATGGCTACACCTTC.

In this sample, this clonotype turned up a few times. V gene TRBV7-9 combines with J gene TRBJ1-1, with 9 bases aligning to TRBD1. V lost 0 bases to trimming and J lost 4 bases; unmatched junction nucleotides: 0. Germline CDR1 and CDR2: SEHNR and FQNEAQ (reference sequence). The CDR3 covers 14 residues. In DNA form, the CDR3 reads TGTGCCAGCAGCTTAGCGGACAGGGGCACTGAAGCTTTCTTT. It translates to CASSLADRGTEAFF.

With respect to this clonotype: The junction departs from germline at one end; a sequencing error may be responsible. The chain combines TRBV28 with TRBJ2-7; D possibly corresponds to TRBD1 (6 bases). The CDR3 has 14 residues. CDR1 MDHEN and CDR2 SYDVKM come from the germline V gene. In DNA form, the CDR3 reads TGTGCCAGCACCCCCAGGGACAACACCTACGAGCAGCACTTC. Its protein product is CASTPRDNTYEQHF.

The gene calls are TRBV5-6 and TRBJ2-5; D is tentatively TRBD1 or TRBD2 (5 bases each). Germline V lookup: CDR1 SGHDT, CDR2 YYEEEE. V was cut by 3 bases and J by 6 bases, with 15 bases left in between. The CDR3 extends over 14 amino acids. The CDR3 coding sequence is TGTGCCAGCAGCTCCGGGACGTCTTTTAAGACCCAGTACTTC. It codes for CASSSGTSFKTQYF.

The chain carries TRBV9 and TRBJ2-5; 8 nucleotides line up with TRBD1. Germline V gives CDR1 SGDLS, CDR2 YYNGEE. The V segment lost 3 bases and the J segment 5 bases; nucleotides outside the gene matches: 9. The CDR3 has 15 residues. CDR3 DNA sequence: TGTGCCAGCAGCGCTGGGGACAGGTTGGGGGAGACCCAGTACTTC. It translates to CASSAGDRLGETQYF.

This clonotype was counted a few times. J is TRBJ2-7 and V is TRBV7-8; D may be TRBD1 (6 bases). V dropped 9 bases and J dropped 5 bases, with 20 bases sitting between them. This CDR3 has 14 residues. Per germline, CDR1 SGHVS and CDR2 FQNEAQ. CDR3 coding DNA: TGTGCCAGTTCACCGGGCCCAGGGGAACACGAGCAGTACTTC. It codes for CASSPGPGEHEQYF. Filled out from reference TRBV7-8 and TRBJ2-7, the complete variable domain reads GAGVSQSPRYKVAKRGQDVALRCDPISGHVSLFWYQQALGQGPEFLTYFQNEAQLDKSGLPSDRFFAERPEGSVSTLKIQRTQQEDSAVYLCASSPGPGEHEQYFGPGTRLTVT.

This clonotype has more than one count but fewer than ten. Here the CDR3 reads CASSPGGNRNTIYF. The CDR3 bases are TGTGCCAGCAGCCCAGGAGGAAACAGAAACACCATATATTTT. The chain has TRBV14 and TRBJ1-3; the D is unclear. CDR1 is SGHDN and CDR2 is FVKESK in the germline V gene. Trimming removed 4 bases at V and 5 bases at J, with 12 bases between. The CDR3 loop spans 14 amino acids.

This clonotype appeared a few times. The gene calls are TRBV5-4 and TRBJ1-4; no reliable D call. The germline gives CDR1 SGHNT, CDR2 YYREEE (reference sequence). V was pared by 0 bases and J by 7 bases, with 10 bases between. The CDR3 consists of 14 residues. The CDR3 spells CASSLGPVGEKLFF. CDR3 in DNA: TGTGCCAGCAGCTTGGGCCCCGTGGGTGAAAAACTGTTTTTT.

The V call is TRBV5-1, the J call TRBJ2-1, with D possibly being TRBD2 (6 bases). The CDR3 has 15 residues. The germline gives CDR1 SGHRS, CDR2 YFSETQ. V was shortened by 0 bases and J by 6 bases, with 13 bases between the two germline ends. Written as DNA, the CDR3 is TGCGCCAGCAGCTTGGATGGGGGGTCGGGCAATGAGCAGTTCTTC. Translating gives CASSLDGGSGNEQFF. Full variable domain (outside the CDR3, taken from reference TRBV5-1 and TRBJ2-1): KAGVTQTPRYLIKTRGQQVTLSCSPISGHRSVSWYQQTPGQGLQFLFEYFSETQRNKGNFPGRFSGRQFSNSRSEMNVSTLELGDSALYLCASSLDGGSGNEQFFGPGTRLTVL.

This clonotype was recorded once. V is TRBV20-1 and J is TRBJ2-3; D perhaps matches TRBD2 (6 bases). Germline CDR1 and CDR2: DFQATT and SNEGSKA (reference sequence). This CDR3 region has 14 residues. V gave up 2 bases and J gave up 4 bases, with 13 bases separating them. The CDR3 DNA reads TGCAGTGCTAGATCTCCGGGGGACGCAGATACGCAGTATTTT. Its translation is CSARSPGDADTQYF.